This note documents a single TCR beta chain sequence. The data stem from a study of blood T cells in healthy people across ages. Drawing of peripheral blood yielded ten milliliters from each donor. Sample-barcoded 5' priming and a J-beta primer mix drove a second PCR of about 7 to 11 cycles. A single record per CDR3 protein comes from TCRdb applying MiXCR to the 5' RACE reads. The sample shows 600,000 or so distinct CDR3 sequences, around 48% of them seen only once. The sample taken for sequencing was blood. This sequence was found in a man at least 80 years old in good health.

The CDR3 DNA reads TGTGCCAGCAGCCGGACAGGGATGCAGCCCCAGCATTTT. As protein: CASSRTGMQPQHF. The chain recombines TRBV5-8 with TRBJ1-5, with TRBD1 matching 8 bases. Germline V gene sequence: CDR1 SGHTS, CDR2 YDEGEE. V lost 4 bases, J lost 7 bases, and 4 bases stayed unmatched. There are 13 residues in the CDR3.